The entry below describes one T cell receptor beta chain. Antigen specificity is unknown. This record belongs to a study of cytomegalovirus exposure and HLA in healthy donors. The study, taken as a whole, reports: In an earlier analysis, about 87% or about 30%: the productive usage of most TCR beta V segments.

Vbeta (60) and Jbeta (13) primers were used in the PCR. Profiled with immunoSEQ multiplex PCR; TCRdb holds only in-frame clones, not every one. This table holds a few hundred thousand clones, 80% to 95% found once. This TCR was recovered from a girl aged 2-10 years in good health and CMV-seronegative. Sequenced input: PBMCs.

The DNA of the CDR3 is TGTGCCAGCAGTTCTAACACAGATACGCAGTATTTT. The encoded protein is CASSSNTDTQYF. The rearrangement links TRBV27 to TRBJ2-3; D is ambiguous. The germline CDR1 and CDR2 sequences are MNHEY and SMNVEV (reference sequence). The V end lost 4 bases, the J end lost 2 bases, and 4 bases lay between the germline ends. The CDR3 has 12 amino acids.